This is a list of T cell receptor beta chains from one sample in a study of cytomegalovirus exposure and HLA in healthy donors. TCRdb keeps only in-frame clones here, not all; method: immunoSEQ multiplex PCR. The table records 87,000 or so clones, around 64% of them present only once. Input material: PBMCs. Receptors were obtained from a man in his 60s in good health and CMV-seronegative. CDR3s include the opening cysteine and the closing phenylalanine or tryptophan. A D gene is named only where the DNA matches it firmly. A clone size is listed for some rows: how often the clone was seen (once, few, many), or a class if it is expanded.

D | J | V | size | CDR3 | DNA
- | TRBJ1-5 | TRBV7-6 | - | CASSFPRRLCQPQHF | TGTGCCAGCAGCTTCCCGAGGAGGCTCTGTCAGCCCCAGCATTTT
- | TRBJ1-5 | TRBV18 | - | CASSPFNQPQHF | TGTGCCAGCTCACCCTTTAATCAGCCCCAGCATTTT
TRBD2 | TRBJ2-3 | TRBV4-2 | few | CASSQDVAGSADTQYF | TGTGCCAGCAGCCAAGACGTAGCGGGGTCGGCAGATACGCAGTATTTT
- | TRBJ1-4 | TRBV7-9 | few | CASSLEGVATNEKLFF | TGTGCCAGCAGCTTAGAAGGAGTTGCAACTAATGAAAAACTGTTTTTT
TRBD1 | TRBJ2-5 | TRBV2 | - | CASSDTTWTGKETQYF | TGTGCCAGCAGTGACACTACTTGGACAGGGAAAGAGACCCAGTACTTC
- | TRBJ2-3 | TRBV14 | - | CASSQAFHYGGTDTQYF | TGTGCCAGCAGCCAAGCTTTCCATTACGGGGGCACAGATACGCAGTATTTT
- | TRBJ2-2 | TRBV15 | few | CATSPLFTGTTGELFF | TGTGCCACCAGCCCCCTCTTTACCGGGACTACCGGGGAGCTGTTTTTT
TRBD1 | TRBJ1-5 | TRBV5-1 | - | CASSLGTGGGQPQHF | TGCGCCAGCAGCTTGGGAACAGGGGGCGGACAGCCCCAGCATTTT
- | TRBJ2-1 | TRBV7-2 | - | CASSREAGGYNEQFF | TGTGCCAGCAGTAGGGAGGCAGGGGGGTACAATGAGCAGTTCTTC
TRBD1 | TRBJ2-2 | TRBV19 | - | CASTKGDRDTGELFF | TGTGCCAGTACTAAAGGGGACAGGGATACCGGGGAGCTGTTTTTT
- | TRBJ1-2 | TRBV28 | few | CASSSYRDHGYTF | TGTGCCAGCAGTTCCTACAGGGACCATGGCTACACCTTC
- | TRBJ2-1 | TRBV6-1 | - | CASVRNEQFF | TGTGCCAGTGTTAGAAATGAGCAGTTCTTC
- | TRBJ1-5 | TRBV30 | - | CAWSRSVKSNQPQHF | TGTGCCTGGAGTAGATCAGTTAAGAGCAATCAGCCCCAGCATTTT
TRBD1 | TRBJ2-7 | TRBV15 | - | CATSGGQGSSYEQYF | TGTGCCACCAGCGGTGGACAGGGTAGCTCCTACGAGCAGTACTTC
TRBD1 | TRBJ1-2 | TRBV5-1 | - | CASSALTGNYGYTF | TGCGCCAGCAGCGCCCTGACAGGGAACTATGGCTACACCTTC
TRBD2 | TRBJ2-7 | TRBV19 | - | CASSIGSGWGEQYF | TGTGCCAGTAGTATAGGTAGCGGGTGGGGCGAGCAGTACTTC
- | TRBJ2-1 | TRBV2 | - | CASSERGGTQFF | TGTGCCAGCAGTGAAAGGGGGGGAACGCAGTTCTTC
- | TRBJ2-1 | TRBV5-5 | - | CASSLIAYNEQFF | TGTGCCAGCAGCTTGATTGCGTACAATGAGCAGTTCTTC
- | TRBJ2-3 | TRBV27 | few | CASSFQGSVVADTQYF | TGTGCCAGCAGTTTTCAGGGCTCCGTGGTCGCAGATACGCAGTATTTT
TRBD1 | TRBJ1-2 | TRBV25-1 | - | CASSAGTAYGYTF | TGTGCCAGCAGTGCTGGGACAGCATATGGCTACACCTTC
- | TRBJ2-1 | TRBV29-1 | - | CSVRTSYEQFF | TGCAGCGTGCGCACTAGCTATGAGCAGTTCTTC
TRBD2 | TRBJ2-3 | TRBV5-1 | - | CASSLGLIAGQADTQYF | TGCGCCAGCAGCTTGGGGCTTATAGCGGGACAAGCGGATACGCAGTATTTT
- | TRBJ2-1 | TRBV5-4 | - | CASSSPQRYSYNEQFF | TGTGCCAGCAGCTCCCCCCAGCGGTACTCCTACAATGAGCAGTTCTTC
- | TRBJ2-2 | TRBV5-5 | - | CASSLVAGRVTGELFF | TGTGCCAGCAGCTTGGTTGCGGGACGAGTCACCGGGGAGCTGTTTTTT
TRBD1 | TRBJ2-3 | TRBV5-1 | once | CASSLQGVSTDTQYF | TGCGCCAGCAGCTTACAGGGGGTTAGCACAGATACGCAGTATTTT
- | TRBJ1-4 | TRBV15 | - | CATSEDGVDEKLFF | TGTGCCACCAGCGAGGACGGGGTGGATGAAAAACTGTTTTTT
TRBD2 | TRBJ2-3 | TRBV9 | once | CASSADLGGGADTQYF | TGTGCCAGCAGCGCGGATTTGGGCGGGGGGGCAGATACGCAGTATTTT
TRBD1 | TRBJ1-4 | TRBV7-9 | - | CASSWETGGGEKLFF | TGTGCCAGCAGCTGGGAGACAGGGGGCGGTGAAAAACTGTTTTTT
TRBD1 | TRBJ2-5 | TRBV30 | once | CAYQTGTQETQYF | TGTGCCTATCAGACAGGGACCCAAGAGACCCAGTACTTC
TRBD1 | TRBJ2-1 | TRBV2 | - | CASSEDRRGQGKGGEQFF | TGTGCCAGCAGTGAAGATAGAAGAGGACAGGGGAAAGGAGGTGAGCAGTTCTTC